These 22 T cell receptor beta chains originate from one sample sequenced in a study of blood T cell repertoires in COVID-19. Method: immunoSEQ multiplex PCR; TCRdb's copy keeps in-frame clones and lacks some. Here the sample spans approximately 99,000 clones, approximately 89% being singletons. The sequencing sample was made of peripheral blood. The receptors derive from a human donor in a cohort sampled during active COVID-19.

This chain joins TRBV15 and TRBJ2-1, with 10 bases fitting TRBD2. Germline CDR1 LNHNV, CDR2 YYDKDF (reference sequence). There are 15 residues in the CDR3. The ends lost 3 bases at V and 3 bases at J; junction bases unmatched: 2. The CDR3 here is CATSSRTSGYNEQFF. The CDR3 DNA follows: TGTGCCACCAGCAGTCGGACTAGCGGCTACAATGAGCAGTTCTTC.

The V and J genes are TRBV6-5 and TRBJ1-2, with 10 bases that match TRBD1. The CDR3 extends over 13 amino acids. Germline V CDR1 and CDR2: MNHEY, SVGAGI. Trimming removed 7 bases from V and 7 bases from J; junction bases left unmatched: 6. CDR3 protein: CASNPGQGGGYTF. The CDR3 region has the DNA TGTGCCAGCAACCCCGGACAGGGGGGTGGCTACACCTTC.

The CDR3, as DNA: TGTGCCATCAGTCCCGGGACAATCTATAATTCACCCCTCCACTTT. Amino acids: CAISPGTIYNSPLHF. The rearrangement links TRBV10-3 to TRBJ1-6; TRBD1 is a possible D gene (6 bases). The CDR3 runs 15 residues. V was shortened by 5 bases and J by 3 bases, with 11 bases between the two germline ends. Per the germline V gene, CDR1 is ENHRY and CDR2 is SYGVKD.

V gene TRBV6-2 or TRBV6-3 combines with J gene TRBJ2-7; tentative D call: TRBD2 (6 bases). The V end lost 2 bases, the J end lost 7 bases, and 9 bases lay between the germline ends. Germline lookup yields CDR1 MNHEY and CDR2 SVGEGT. The CDR3 loop spans 12 amino acids. CDR3 loop: CASSYHGREQYF. Written as DNA, the CDR3 is TGTGCCAGCAGTTACCACGGGAGAGAGCAGTACTTC.

The chain couples TRBV4-1 to TRBJ2-3; no clear D. Looked up from germline, CDR1 is MGHRA and CDR2 is YSYEKL. V dropped 3 bases and J dropped 1 base, with 14 bases sitting between them. The CDR3 has 16 residues. As DNA, the CDR3 is TGCGCCAGCAGCCACGACCTAGTAGCAGGCACAGATACGCAGTATTTT. Translating it yields CASSHDLVAGTDTQYF.

This clone was recorded a few times. V and J are TRBV7-9 and TRBJ1-2; the D gene is possibly TRBD1 (6 bases). The CDR3 has 15 amino acids. Deletions cut 3 bases from V and 0 bases from J, with 11 bases between. Germline loops: CDR1 SEHNR, CDR2 FQNEAQ (reference sequence). The chain's CDR3 is CASSFEHRANYGYTF. As DNA, the CDR3 is TGTGCCAGCAGCTTCGAACACAGGGCTAACTATGGCTACACCTTC.

CDR3 nucleotides: TGCACCAGCAGCCAAGATCGGGGGGCGGTCATCGAGCAGTACTTC. Translation: CTSSQDRGAVIEQYF. The rearrangement links TRBV1 to TRBJ2-7; no check of the table's D call, TRBD2, against the DNA was made. TRBV1 is designated a pseudogene. CDR3 length equals 15 residues.

The V call is TRBV6-5, the J call TRBJ2-3; 13 bases line up with TRBD2. The CDR3 spans 15 residues. After removal of 5 bases from V and 8 bases from J, the junction contained 7 bases not matched to a gene. Germline-derived CDR1 and CDR2 are MNHEY and SVGAGI. The CDR3 DNA follows: TGTGCCAGCAGTAGGACTAGCGGGAGTCCCAGTACGCAGTATTTT. As protein: CASSRTSGSPSTQYF.

This clone has only one observation. The chain couples TRBV29-1 to TRBJ2-1; the D is unclear. The V end was cut by 7 bases, the J end by 7 bases, with 23 bases between. This CDR3 comprises 15 residues. Per the germline V gene, CDR1 is SQVTM and CDR2 is ANQGSEA. In DNA form, the CDR3 reads TGCAGCGCCCGTCAGGCCCCCGGCTTCTTGAATGAGCAGTTCTTC. It is translated as CSARQAPGFLNEQFF.

The genes are TRBV28 and TRBJ2-7; 7 bases fit TRBD1. Germline values: CDR1 MDHEN, CDR2 SYDVKM. The CDR3 length is 14 residues. The ends lost 6 bases at V and 2 bases at J; junction bases unmatched: 7. CDR3 region: CASRTGTAAYEQYF. The CDR3 nucleotides read TGTGCCAGCAGGACCGGGACAGCAGCCTACGAGCAGTACTTC.

The chain links TRBV5-4 to TRBJ1-6; the match to TRBD1 covers 7 bases. This CDR3 has 14 residues. In germline, CDR1 is SGHNT, CDR2 YYREEE (reference sequence). J was trimmed by 8 bases and V by 4 bases; bases with no gene match: 6. As DNA, the CDR3 is TGTGCCAGCAGCATACAGGGGCGACATTCACCCCTCCACTTT. It encodes CASSIQGRHSPLHF.

V and J are TRBV15 and TRBJ2-5; 14 nucleotides align to TRBD2. The germline CDR1 and CDR2 sequences are LNHNV and YYDKDF (reference sequence). Trimming took 1 base from V and 5 from J; bases not matched to a gene: 6. The CDR3 consists of 17 residues. The CDR3 DNA reads TGTGCCACCAGCAGAGTGACTAGCGGGAGGGCCACGGAGACCCAGTACTTC. Translated: CATSRVTSGRATETQYF.

Comments on this clone: The sample has other DNA sequences that encode this CDR3 too. The rearrangement uses TRBV19 and TRBJ1-1; tentative D call: TRBD1 (5 bases). The CDR3 is 13 residues long. Trimming removed 4 bases at V and 4 bases at J, with 10 bases between. Germline CDR1 and CDR2: LNHDA and SQIVND (reference sequence). CDR3 nucleotide sequence: TGTGCCAGTAGTAGTCAGGGCGGCACTGAAGCTTTCTTT. Residues: CASSSQGGTEAFF. The full variable domain, its missing parts supplied by reference TRBV19 and TRBJ1-1, is DGGITQSPKYLFRKEGQNVTLSCEQNLNHDAMYWYRQDPGQGLRLIYYSQIVNDFQKGDIAEGYSVSREKKESFPLTVTSAQKNPTAFYLCASSSQGGTEAFFGQGTRLTVV.

The V call is TRBV3-1 (or the pseudogene TRBV3-2), the J call TRBJ1-1; D is undetermined. CDR1 and CDR2 from the germline V gene are LGHDT and YNNKEL (reference sequence). V shed 4 bases and J shed 1 base, with 7 bases lying between them. The CDR3 loop spans 13 amino acids. The CDR3 loop is CASSPRPNTEAFF. In nucleotides, the CDR3 is TGTGCCAGCAGCCCCCGTCCGAACACTGAAGCTTTCTTT.

The sample holds a few counts of this clone. This chain joins TRBV4-2 and TRBJ1-5; tentatively, D is TRBD1 (5 bases). The CDR3 covers 14 residues. From germline, CDR1 is LGHNA and CDR2 YNFKEQ. V gave up 0 bases and J gave up 7 bases, with 10 bases separating them. The CDR3 DNA reads as TGTGCCAGCAGCCAAGAAGGGCGGGACCAGCCCCAGCATTTT. It encodes CASSQEGRDQPQHF.

The chain has TRBV28 and TRBJ2-1; TRBD1 matches at 8 bases. V was pared by 4 bases and J by 11 bases, with 4 bases of the junction left unmatched. The CDR3 runs 12 residues. Germline V gene sequence: CDR1 MDHEN, CDR2 SYDVKM. CDR3 DNA: TGTGCCAGCAGTTCATACAGGGGGAAGCAGTTCTTC. Its protein product is CASSSYRGKQFF.

The rearrangement uses TRBV12-3 or TRBV12-4 and TRBJ2-3, with D possibly being TRBD2 (5 bases). The length of the CDR3 is 10 residues. V lost 8 bases and J 11 bases, leaving 11 bases between the germline ends. The CDR3 loop is CASGLIRQYF. The CDR3 nucleotides read TGTGCCAGCGGACTTATCAGGCAGTATTTT.

The chain combines TRBV9 with TRBJ2-1; 15 nucleotides line up with TRBD2. The length of the CDR3 is 17 residues. The ends lost 4 bases at V and 8 bases at J; junction bases unmatched: 10. In germline, CDR1 is SGDLS, CDR2 YYNGEE. The CDR3 bases are TGTGCCAGCAGCCCCCGGGTTGGACTAGCGGGAGGGCATGAGCAGTTCTTC. Protein: CASSPRVGLAGGHEQFF.

This chain connects TRBV4-3 to TRBJ2-1; 7 bases line up with TRBD1. This CDR3 has 17 residues. Germline V gene data show CDR1 as LGHNA and CDR2 as YSLEER. The V gene end was trimmed by 0 bases and the J gene end by 6 bases; junction bases not matched to a gene: 11. CDR3 coding DNA: TGCGCCAGCAGCCAAGACCCCGTAGGGACAGTACCCAATGAGCAGTTCTTC. Encoded protein: CASSQDPVGTVPNEQFF.

This rearrangement joins TRBV28 to TRBJ2-4; 8 bases fit TRBD1. The CDR3 totals 19 residues. CDR1 and CDR2 (germline): MDHEN, SYDVKM. V lost 3 bases to trimming and J lost 2 bases; unmatched junction nucleotides: 15. The CDR3 DNA reads as TGTGCCAGCAGTTTGATCGCTCTTCGACAGGGGACGACCAAAAACATTCAGTACTTC. Protein product: CASSLIALRQGTTKNIQYF.

In this sample, this clone turned up a few times. This chain uses TRBV28 with TRBJ2-1; D gene uncertain. Germline loops: CDR1 MDHEN, CDR2 SYDVKM. Deletions cut 8 bases from V and 5 bases from J, with 16 bases between. The CDR3 sequence is 14 residues long. Here the CDR3 reads CASLSSRRNNEQFF. The CDR3, as DNA: TGTGCCAGCCTAAGTTCTAGGCGGAACAATGAGCAGTTCTTC.

V usage is TRBV9 and J usage is TRBJ2-3; maybe TRBD2 (6 bases). Germline CDR1 and CDR2: SGDLS and YYNGEE. The CDR3 covers 22 residues. The germline V and J ends were trimmed by 0 bases and 0 bases, with 29 bases remaining between them. The CDR3 region is CASSVEGLRLSGRWTSTDTQYF. The CDR3 DNA is TGTGCCAGCAGCGTAGAAGGGTTACGGCTATCGGGGAGGTGGACGAGCACAGATACGCAGTATTTT.